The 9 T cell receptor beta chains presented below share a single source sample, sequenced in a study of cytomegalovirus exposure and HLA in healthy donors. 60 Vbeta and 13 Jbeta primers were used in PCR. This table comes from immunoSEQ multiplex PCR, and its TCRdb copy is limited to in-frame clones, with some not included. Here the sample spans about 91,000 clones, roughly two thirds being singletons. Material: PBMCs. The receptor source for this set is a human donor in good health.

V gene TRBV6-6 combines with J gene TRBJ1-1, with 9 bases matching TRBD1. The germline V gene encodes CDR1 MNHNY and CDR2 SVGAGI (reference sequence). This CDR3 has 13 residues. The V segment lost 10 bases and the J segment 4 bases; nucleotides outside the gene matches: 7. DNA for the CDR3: TGTGCCACTTGGACAGGGGAGATCACTGAAGCTTTCTTT. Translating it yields CATWTGEITEAFF.

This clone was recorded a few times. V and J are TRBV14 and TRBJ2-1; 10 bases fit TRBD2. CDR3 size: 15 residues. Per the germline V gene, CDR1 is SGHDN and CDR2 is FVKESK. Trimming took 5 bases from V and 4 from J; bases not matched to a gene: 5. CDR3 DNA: TGTGCCAGCAGCGCCACTAGCGGGGCTTACAATGAGCAGTTCTTC. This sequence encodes CASSATSGAYNEQFF.

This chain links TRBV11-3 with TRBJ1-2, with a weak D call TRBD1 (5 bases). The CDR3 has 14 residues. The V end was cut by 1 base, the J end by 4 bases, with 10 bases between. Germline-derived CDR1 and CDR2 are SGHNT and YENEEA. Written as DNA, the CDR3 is TGTGCCAGCAGCTTAGGAAGTCAGGGCTATGGCTACACCTTC. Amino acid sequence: CASSLGSQGYGYTF.

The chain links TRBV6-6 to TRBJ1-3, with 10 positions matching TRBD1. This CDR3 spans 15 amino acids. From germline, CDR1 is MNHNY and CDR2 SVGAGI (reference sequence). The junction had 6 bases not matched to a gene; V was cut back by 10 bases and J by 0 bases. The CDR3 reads CATQTGGRSGNTIYF. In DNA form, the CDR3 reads TGTGCCACCCAGACAGGGGGCCGCTCTGGAAACACCATATATTTT.

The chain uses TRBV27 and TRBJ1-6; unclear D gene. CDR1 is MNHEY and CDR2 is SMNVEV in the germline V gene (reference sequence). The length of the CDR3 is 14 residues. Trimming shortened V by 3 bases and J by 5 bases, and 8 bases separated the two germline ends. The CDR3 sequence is CASSFQRHNSPLHF. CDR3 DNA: TGTGCCAGCAGTTTCCAGCGGCATAATTCACCCCTCCACTTT.

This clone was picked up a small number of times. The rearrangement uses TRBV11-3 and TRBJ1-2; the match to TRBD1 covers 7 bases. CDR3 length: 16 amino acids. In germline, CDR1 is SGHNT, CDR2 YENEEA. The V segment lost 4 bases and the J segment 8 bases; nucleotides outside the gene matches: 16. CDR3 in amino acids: CASSYQNFGQAHGYTF. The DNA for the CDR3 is TGTGCCAGCAGCTACCAAAATTTCGGACAGGCGCACGGCTACACCTTC.

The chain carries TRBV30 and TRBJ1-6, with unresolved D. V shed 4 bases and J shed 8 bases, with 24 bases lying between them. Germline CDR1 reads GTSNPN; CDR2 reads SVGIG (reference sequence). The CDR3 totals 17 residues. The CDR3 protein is CAWTLPRGASLYSPLHF. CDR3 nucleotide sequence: TGTGCCTGGACCCTACCCCGGGGAGCAAGCCTATATTCACCCCTCCACTTT.

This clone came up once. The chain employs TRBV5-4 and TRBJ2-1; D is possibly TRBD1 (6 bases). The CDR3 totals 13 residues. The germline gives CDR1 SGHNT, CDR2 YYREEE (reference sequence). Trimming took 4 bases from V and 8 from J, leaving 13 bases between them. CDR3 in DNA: TGTGCCAGCAGCCTCCACAGGGTCGATGAGCAGTTCTTC. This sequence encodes CASSLHRVDEQFF.

In DNA form, the CDR3 reads TGCGCCAGCAGCTTGGGTAGCGGGGGGACCGCCTACGAGCAGTACTTC. Its protein is CASSLGSGGTAYEQYF. The chain has TRBV5-1 and TRBJ2-7, with 10 nucleotides matching TRBD2. The CDR3 length is 16 residues. Looked up from germline, CDR1 is SGHRS and CDR2 is YFSETQ. J was trimmed by 2 bases and V by 0 bases; bases with no gene match: 5.